This TCR beta chain came from a study of blood T cell repertoires in COVID-19. Overall study: Italy, Spain and the United States were the sources of the convalescent and acute COVID-19 samples. Nucleic acid was either cDNA or gDNA, and it came from T cells, B-cell-depleted T cells, or PBMCs.

The germline gives CDR1 SGHRS, CDR2 YFSETQ. Deletions cut 0 bases from V and 2 bases from J, with 11 bases between. The CDR3 loop spans 15 amino acids. Per the original data handling: Amplifying reference gene primers gave estimates of nucleated cell counts. TCRdb keeps only in-frame clones here, not all; method: immunoSEQ multiplex PCR. V, J and clone size are those of that table, while D and trimming were read from the DNA. Among over 150,000 clones, roughly 90% were seen once, and the ten largest hold roughly 4%. V and J are TRBV5-1 and TRBJ1-2; maybe TRBD1 (5 bases). Input material: peripheral blood. The sequence came from a woman aged 60-75 years who had recovered from COVID-19. The CDR3 sequence is CASSLAPTENYGYTF. The CDR3 DNA follows: TGCGCCAGCAGCTTGGCCCCGACAGAAAACTATGGCTACACCTTC.